This entry lists 18 T cell receptor beta chains sequenced from one sample in a study of T cell clonotyping in hematopoietic cell transplantation. Using immunoSEQ multiplex PCR, the repertoire was profiled, and TCRdb retains in-frame clones only, with some absent. The sample consists of 13,000 or so clones, 80% to 95% of them appearing once. The starting material was PBMCs, obtained 100 days after allogeneic stem cell transplant. All receptors come from a female patient aged 50-59 years who had an allogeneic stem cell transplant from an unrelated donor, so the T cells may come from the graft donor. Some clones in this sample may be carry-over from other donors' samples.

This clone has a single count. The rearrangement joins TRBV19 to TRBJ2-3; D gene ambiguous. CDR1 is LNHDA and CDR2 is SQIVND in the germline V gene (reference sequence). V lost 6 bases to trimming and J lost 2 bases, with 9 bases between them. The CDR3 loop spans 13 amino acids. The CDR3 loop reads CASSDQFTDTQYF. The DNA for the CDR3 is TGTGCCAGTAGCGACCAGTTCACAGATACGCAGTATTTT.

V is TRBV5-1 and J is TRBJ2-3, with TRBD2 matching over 10 bases. The trim removed 0 bases at V and 4 bases at J, leaving 2 bases unmatched. The CDR3 has 15 amino acids. From germline, CDR1 is SGHRS and CDR2 YFSETQ. In DNA form, the CDR3 reads TGCGCCAGCAGCTTGGGAGGGACTAGCGCAGATACGCAGTATTTT. This sequence encodes CASSLGGTSADTQYF.

The chain joins TRBV19 to TRBJ1-1, with 11 nucleotides matching TRBD1. The germline CDR1 and CDR2 sequences are LNHDA and SQIVND (reference sequence). After removal of 3 bases from V and 8 bases from J, the junction contained 8 bases not matched to a gene. CDR3 length: 15 amino acids. CDR3 bases: TGTGCCAGTAGTATTCCGGGACAGGGGGTTCGGGAAGCTTTCTTT. Translating gives CASSIPGQGVREAFF.

The chain carries TRBV5-6 and TRBJ1-4; 7 positions match TRBD1. Looked up from germline, CDR1 is SGHDT and CDR2 is YYEEEE. CDR3 length: 15 amino acids. Losses at the gene ends were 1 base for V and 6 bases for J; bases not matched to a gene: 6. CDR3 nucleotide sequence: TGTGCCAGCAGCTTGAAGGGGGCTTGGGATGAAAAACTGTTTTTT. Translated, it gives CASSLKGAWDEKLFF.

This chain uses TRBV5-1 with TRBJ1-1, with D possibly matching TRBD1 (5 bases). V was clipped by 2 bases and J by 7 bases, with 9 bases between them. The CDR3 length is 12 residues. Germline lookup yields CDR1 SGHRS and CDR2 YFSETQ. The CDR3 DNA reads as TGCGCCAGCAGCTTAGCAGGGATTGAAGCTTTCTTT. It translates to CASSLAGIEAFF.

The chain combines TRBV19 with TRBJ2-7; D call uncertain. Germline values: CDR1 LNHDA, CDR2 SQIVND (reference sequence). The V end was cut by 3 bases, the J end by 10 bases, with 13 bases between. This CDR3 comprises 12 residues. Here the CDR3 reads CASSIGRSDQYF. CDR3 bases: TGTGCCAGTAGTATCGGAAGGAGTGATCAGTACTTC.

The sample holds one count of this clone. The chain is built from TRBV28 and TRBJ1-3; D not certain. Trimming shortened V by 3 bases and J by 0 bases, and 9 bases separated the two germline ends. The CDR3 is 15 residues long. CDR1 is MDHEN and CDR2 is SYDVKM in the germline V gene. In nucleotides, the CDR3 is TGTGCCAGCAGTTTTCATAGGAACTCTGGAAACACCATATATTTT. It codes for CASSFHRNSGNTIYF.

As DNA, the CDR3 is TGTGCCAGCAGTCCTAAGGGCCAAAGCTCCTACAATGAGCAGTTCTTC. Translation gives CASSPKGQSSYNEQFF. The chain has TRBV7-8 and TRBJ2-1; D is unclear. There are 16 residues in the CDR3. Germline CDR1 is SGHVS and CDR2 is FQNEAQ. V was cut by 6 bases and J by 0 bases, with 15 bases left in between.

Only a few counts were recorded for this clone. The V call is TRBV30, the J call TRBJ1-1, with no clear D. V was clipped by 4 bases and J by 5 bases, with 20 bases between them. CDR3 length: 15 amino acids. The germline V gene encodes CDR1 GTSNPN and CDR2 SVGIG (reference sequence). This CDR3 is CAWTSATRIGTEAFF. The CDR3 bases are TGTGCCTGGACCTCTGCGACGCGAATAGGGACTGAAGCTTTCTTT.

The chain couples TRBV11-3 to TRBJ2-1; a possible D gene is TRBD2 (6 bases). The CDR3 runs to 15 residues. The germline V gene has CDR1 SGHNT and CDR2 YENEEA. V dropped 1 base and J dropped 7 bases, with 14 bases sitting between them. The CDR3 loop is CASSLGLTSRNEQFF. In DNA, the CDR3 is TGTGCCAGCAGCTTAGGACTCACTAGCAGAAATGAGCAGTTCTTC.

The CDR3 reads CASSLDRGGNSPLHF. DNA for the CDR3: TGTGCCAGCAGCTTAGACCGGGGGGGAAATTCACCCCTCCACTTT. The chain couples TRBV7-2 to TRBJ1-6; perhaps TRBD1 as D (5 bases). V shed 1 base and J shed 7 bases, with 11 bases lying between them. Germline CDR1 is SGHTA and CDR2 is FQGNSA. The CDR3 sequence is 15 residues long.

The chain carries TRBV6-1 and TRBJ2-4; D may be TRBD1 (5 bases). Germline V gene lookup returns CDR1 MNHNS and CDR2 SASEGT. The CDR3 spans 15 residues. Trimming removed 6 bases at V and 5 bases at J, with 17 bases between. CDR3 coding DNA: TGTGCCAGCAGGGCACCCCTAGGGGATGAAAACATTCAGTACTTC. Its protein is CASRAPLGDENIQYF.

This chain uses TRBV28 with TRBJ1-2; D is perhaps TRBD1 (6 bases). The CDR3 has 12 residues. V shed 5 bases and J shed 5 bases, with 9 bases lying between them. CDR1 is MDHEN and CDR2 is SYDVKM in the germline V gene. CDR3 nucleotides: TGTGCCAGCAGTACTACAGGGTATGGCTACACCTTC. The encoded protein is CASSTTGYGYTF.

The J gene is TRBJ1-2, the V gene TRBV2, with D tentatively TRBD1 (6 bases). Germline CDR1 is SNHLY and CDR2 is FYNNEI. With 7 bases removed from V and 4 bases from J, the gap between germline ends came to 19 bases. The CDR3 has 15 residues. The CDR3, as DNA: TGTGCCAGCACCCGGGCCGGGACACTATCCTATGGCTACACCTTC. Translated: CASTRAGTLSYGYTF.

The chain is built from TRBV7-9 and TRBJ1-1, with D perhaps TRBD1 (5 bases). Germline V CDR1 and CDR2: SEHNR, FQNEAQ (reference sequence). V was shortened by 2 bases and J by 5 bases, with 15 bases between the two germline ends. There are 15 residues in the CDR3. CDR3 sequence reads: CASSLSQASRTEAFF. The CDR3 nucleotides read TGTGCCAGCAGCTTATCACAGGCATCCAGAACTGAAGCTTTCTTT.

The chain uses TRBV15 and TRBJ1-2; D not resolved. V was trimmed by 0 bases and J by 5 bases, leaving 7 bases between them. Germline V gene lookup returns CDR1 LNHNV and CDR2 YYDKDF (reference sequence). The CDR3 covers 13 residues. The CDR3 is CATSRDPRYGYTF. The CDR3 DNA sequence: TGTGCCACCAGCAGAGATCCGCGGTATGGCTACACCTTC.

This clone was counted a single time. The J gene is TRBJ2-2, the V gene TRBV4-2; 9 bases are a match to TRBD2. The CDR3 runs 18 residues. The germline CDR1 and CDR2 sequences are LGHNA and YNFKEQ. With V trimmed by 2 bases and J by 6 bases, 13 bases remained unmatched. The CDR3, as DNA: TGTGCCAGCAGCCAACGGGTTGTGCGGGGGGGCTATTCCGGGGAGCTGTTTTTT. Translated: CASSQRVVRGGYSGELFF.

The chain employs TRBV6-1 and TRBJ2-5; 8 bases fit TRBD1. The junction had 7 bases not matched to a gene; V was cut back by 2 bases and J by 5 bases. The CDR3 sequence is 15 residues long. Germline values: CDR1 MNHNS, CDR2 SASEGT. The CDR3 region has the DNA TGTGCCAGCAGTGAACAGGGGGCGCATTATGAGACCCAGTACTTC. Amino acids: CASSEQGAHYETQYF.